These T cell receptor beta chains were read from a single sample in a study of CD8+ T cells in alopecia areata. The method was immunoSEQ multiplex PCR; TCRdb's version includes in-frame clones alone and lacks a portion of them. Here the sample spans approximately 100,000 clones, about three fifths being singletons. The sample in question was CD8+ T cells sorted from blood, obtained around week 55, from a patient treated with tofacitinib. All receptors derive from a human donor with alopecia areata. CDR3s include the opening cysteine and the closing phenylalanine or tryptophan. Each record gives: clone size, D gene, V gene, J gene, CDR3 DNA, CDR3 protein. The D gene is left open where the match is weak. Size values are once, few and many counts, or a class for expanded clones, and some rows have none.

.	TRBD2	TRBV15	TRBJ2-2	TGTGCCACCAGCAGAGAGCGTGGACTAGCGGGGCATAGAGCTGCCGGGGAGCTGTTTTTT	CATSRERGLAGHRAAGELFF
.	TRBD1	TRBV30	TRBJ1-1	TGTGCCTGGGGGACAGGGCGGAACACTGAAGCTTTCTTT	CAWGTGRNTEAFF
few	.	TRBV5-4	TRBJ1-1	TGTGCCAGCAGCTTGAGGGCGGTCACTGAAGCTTTCTTT	CASSLRAVTEAFF
.	.	TRBV27	TRBJ1-5	TGTGCCAGCAGTATAGGACACGGTCAGCCCCAGCATTTT	CASSIGHGQPQHF
.	.	TRBV4-1	TRBJ1-1	TGCGCCAGCAGCCATCAGGGAAAAGCTTTCTTT	CASSHQGKAFF
.	.	TRBV30	TRBJ1-2	TGTGCCTGGATAGGGGTCGGGGCTTACTATGGCTACACCTTC	CAWIGVGAYYGYTF
few	.	TRBV19	TRBJ2-1	TGTGCCAGTAGTATAGTGGGGGGCCGGAATGAGCAGTTCTTC	CASSIVGGRNEQFF
few	.	TRBV29-1	TRBJ2-7	TGCAGCGTTGAACTCCGGGGCTTGGATTCCTACGAGCAGTACTTC	CSVELRGLDSYEQYF
.	TRBD1	TRBV7-9	TRBJ1-1	TGTGCCAGCAGCACCCTGACAGGGGGCGAAGGCACTGAAGCTTTCTTT	CASSTLTGGEGTEAFF
few	.	TRBV19	TRBJ2-1	TGTGCCAGTAGTATAGACGGTGCGAATGAGCAGTTCTTC	CASSIDGANEQFF
.	TRBD1	TRBV6-1	TRBJ2-2	TGTGCCAGCTTAGACAGGGCGGAGAACACCGGGGAGCTGTTTTTT	CASLDRAENTGELFF
few	TRBD1	TRBV9	TRBJ1-2	TGTGCCAGCAGCGTAGATACGACAGGGGGCAAGGTGGGAGGCTACACCTTC	CASSVDTTGGKVGGYTF
.	TRBD1	TRBV30	TRBJ1-1	TGTGCCTGGTCCGGGACAGCTTACGAAGCTTTCTTT	CAWSGTAYEAFF
.	TRBD1	TRBV19	TRBJ1-5	TGTGCCAGTAGCCGGACAGGGAAAGGTCAGCCCCAGCATTTT	CASSRTGKGQPQHF
.	TRBD2	TRBV6-1	TRBJ2-1	TGTGCCAGCAGTGAACCGGCGGGGAGGGGCTATGAGCAGTTCTTC	CASSEPAGRGYEQFF
few	.	TRBV19	TRBJ2-7	TGTGCCAGTAGTATCGTCCGGGAACATGGCTACGAGCAGTACTTC	CASSIVREHGYEQYF
.	TRBD1	TRBV4-2	TRBJ2-5	TGTGCCAGCAGCCAGCGGGGACAGGGGGCTCGTTTACAAGAGACCCAGTACTTC	CASSQRGQGARLQETQYF
.	.	TRBV5-4	TRBJ2-7	TGTGCCAGCAGCGACCGGGACGGCTACGAGCAGTACTTC	CASSDRDGYEQYF
.	.	TRBV4-1	TRBJ1-2	TGCGCCAGCAGCCAAGAACACCGGGACTCCCGAGGAAGAAACTATGGCTACACCTTC	CASSQEHRDSRGRNYGYTF
.	TRBD2	TRBV19	TRBJ2-1	TGTGCCAGTAGTTTTAGGGCTAGCGGTTCCTACAATGAGCAGTTCTTC	CASSFRASGSYNEQFF
.	TRBD1	TRBV5-8	TRBJ2-5	TGTGCCAGCAGCCAGGGACAGTCAGCTAAAGAGACCCAGTACTTC	CASSQGQSAKETQYF
.	.	TRBV2	TRBJ2-7	TGTGCCAGCAGTGAGAGCGGTGCGGGGTTGCGCGAGCAGTACTTC	CASSESGAGLREQYF
.	.	TRBV9	TRBJ1-1	TGTGCCAGCAGCGTAGGAATCGGCAGGGGGAACACTGAAGCTTTCTTT	CASSVGIGRGNTEAFF
.	.	TRBV7-2	TRBJ2-1	TGTGCCAGCAGCTCCCGGGCCTACAATGAGCAGTTCTTC	CASSSRAYNEQFF
.	.	TRBV28	TRBJ2-7	TGTGCCAGCAGATCCGGGACGGGAGCCTCCTACGAGCAGTACTTC	CASRSGTGASYEQYF
.	.	TRBV9	TRBJ2-3	TGTGCCAGCAGCCCGCCCCGCGTTGATACGCAGTATTTT	CASSPPRVDTQYF
few	TRBD2	TRBV9	TRBJ2-7	TGTGCCAGCAGCGAGGGACTAGCAGGCGAGCAGTACTTC	CASSEGLAGEQYF
.	.	TRBV2	TRBJ2-7	TGTGCCAGCAGTGAAAACCCCCCGGGGGACGAGCAGTACTTC	CASSENPPGDEQYF
.	TRBD2	TRBV12-5	TRBJ2-3	TGTGCTAGTGGTTTGGTTTTAGCGGGGCGGCACACAGATACGCAGTATTTT	CASGLVLAGRHTDTQYF
few	.	TRBV6-5	TRBJ1-1	TGTGCCAGCAGTCCGCAGATGAACACTGAAGCTTTCTTT	CASSPQMNTEAFF
.	TRBD1	TRBV5-1	TRBJ2-3	TGCGCCAGCAGAGAGTGGGACAGGGTCACAGATACGCAGTATTTT	CASREWDRVTDTQYF
.	TRBD1	TRBV5-1	TRBJ1-1	TGCGCCAGCAGCCTTGACAGGGATTTCGTGAACACTGAAGCTTTCTTT	CASSLDRDFVNTEAFF
.	TRBD1	TRBV30	TRBJ1-3	TGTGCCCAGGGGGCCGGTGGAAACACCATATATTTT	CAQGAGGNTIYF
few	.	TRBV7-9	TRBJ2-7	TGTGCCAGCAGCTCAGGGATCCGCTACGAGCAGTACTTC	CASSSGIRYEQYF
once	.	TRBV2	TRBJ1-5	TGTGCCAGCAGTGAGATGCAGGGCGGGCAGCCCCAGCATTTT	CASSEMQGGQPQHF
few	.	TRBV19	TRBJ2-7	TGTGCCAGTAGTTTTGGGACCCCGAGCTCCTACGAGCAGTACTTC	CASSFGTPSSYEQYF
.	TRBD2	TRBV4-1	TRBJ2-5	TGCGCCAGCAGCCGTAGCGGGGGGGCTCAGGAGACCCAGTACTTC	CASSRSGGAQETQYF
few	.	TRBV27	TRBJ2-1	TGTGCCAGCAGTTTAAAAGCTAATGAGCAGTTCTTC	CASSLKANEQFF
.	.	TRBV28	TRBJ1-2	TGTGCCAGCAGTTCCCGCCGAACTTCTAACTATGGCTACACCTTC	CASSSRRTSNYGYTF
.	.	TRBV30	TRBJ2-1	TGTGCCTGGAGTGTTCTCGATGAGCAGTTCTTC	CAWSVLDEQFF
few	.	TRBV13	TRBJ2-7	TGTGCCAGCAGCTTACAGGACGAGCAGTACTTC	CASSLQDEQYF
.	TRBD2	TRBV10-3	TRBJ2-1	TGTGCCATCAGTGAGTTGGGACTAGCGCCCAGCTCCTACAATGAGCAGTTCTTC	CAISELGLAPSSYNEQFF
few	.	TRBV14	TRBJ2-3	TGTGCCAGCAGCCAATCTGTTACAGATACGCAGTATTTT	CASSQSVTDTQYF
.	.	TRBV2	TRBJ1-2	TGTGCCAGCAGTGGGACAGAGTACTATGGCTACACCTTC	CASSGTEYYGYTF
.	TRBD1	TRBV27	TRBJ1-5	TGTGCCAGCAGGGACAGGGGAACTCAGCCCCAGCATTTT	CASRDRGTQPQHF
.	.	TRBV5-1	TRBJ2-2	TGCGCCAGCAGCTTGGCCGCGGGCAAAAACACCGGGGAGCTGTTTTTT	CASSLAAGKNTGELFF
few	.	TRBV2	TRBJ2-5	TGTGCCAGCACCCGGACAGAGACCCAGTACTTC	CASTRTETQYF
few	.	TRBV7-2	TRBJ2-1	TGTGCCAGCAGCTTCCCAGGGCTGGCCAATGAGCAGTTCTTC	CASSFPGLANEQFF
few	.	TRBV6-5	TRBJ2-3	TGTGCCAGCAGCCGGGGGTGGACAGATACGCAGTATTTT	CASSRGWTDTQYF
.	.	TRBV1	TRBJ2-5	TGCACCAGCAGCCAAGATTCGACACTAGCGGGGATCCAAGAGACCCAGTACTTC	CTSSQDSTLAGIQETQYF
.	.	TRBV18	TRBJ2-7	TGTGCCAGCTCACCAACAGGGCGCGGGGAAAGGCAGCCCTACGAGCAGTACTTC	CASSPTGRGERQPYEQYF
.	.	TRBV9	TRBJ2-4	TGTGCCAGCAGCGCCCGGCCAGGGGTCAAAAACATTCAGTACTTC	CASSARPGVKNIQYF
once	.	TRBV13	TRBJ2-7	TGTGCCAGCACCAATGTAACCTACGAGCAGTACTTC	CASTNVTYEQYF